Following are 25 T cell receptor beta chains from one sample sequenced in a study of T-cell memory formation after mild COVID-19. TCRdb re-derived calls from the 5' RACE reads in MiXCR, one entry per CDR3 protein. The table lists 190,000 or so distinct CDR3 sequences, around 26% of them singletons. The sample comprised PBMCs or a T cell subset sorted from them (not recorded which). The receptors here all came from an adult woman who had mild COVID-19 (a few samples of this study predate the infection). Cell type and time point are not known.

This sequence joins TRBV6-2 or TRBV6-3 and TRBJ2-7, with D uncertain. Per the germline V gene, CDR1 is MNHEY and CDR2 is SVGEGT. This CDR3 contains 14 residues. V was clipped by 0 bases and J by 2 bases, with 8 bases between them. The CDR3 sequence is CASSYSGPTYEQYF. Written as DNA, the CDR3 is TGTGCCAGCAGTTACTCGGGTCCAACCTACGAGCAGTACTTC.

The chain carries TRBV20-1 and TRBJ2-3, with 11 positions matching TRBD2. The CDR3 loop spans 15 amino acids. The J segment lost 3 bases and the V segment lost 6 bases, leaving 8 bases of the junction unmatched. Germline values: CDR1 DFQATT, CDR2 SNEGSKA (reference sequence). DNA of the CDR3: TGCAGTGCACTACCGACTAGCGGGGAAACAGATACGCAGTATTTT. Protein: CSALPTSGETDTQYF.

This clonotype was detected only a few times. The chain couples TRBV19 to TRBJ2-1; TRBD2 aligns across 14 bases. The CDR3 is 15 residues long. V trimming: 4 bases; J trimming: 7 bases; junction bases outside the gene matches: 3. Germline V gives CDR1 LNHDA, CDR2 SQIVND (reference sequence). Here the CDR3 reads CASSRGLAGANEQFF. The CDR3 DNA sequence: TGTGCCAGTAGTAGGGGACTAGCGGGAGCTAATGAGCAGTTCTTC.

This clonotype was observed a few times. This rearrangement joins TRBV7-2 to TRBJ2-7; D is unclear. Germline-derived CDR1 and CDR2 are SGHTA and FQGNSA. Trimming took 4 bases from V and 3 from J, leaving 4 bases between them. The CDR3 is 11 residues long. CDR3 residues: CASSWDYEQYF. Here the CDR3 DNA reads TGTGCCAGCAGCTGGGACTACGAGCAGTACTTC.

This chain links TRBV20-1 with TRBJ1-5; 7 nucleotides agree with TRBD1. The CDR3 length is 12 residues. Germline assignment: CDR1 DFQATT and CDR2 SNEGSKA (reference sequence). Trimming at V came to 5 bases and at J to 4 bases, leaving 2 bases not matched to a gene. This chain's CDR3 is CSAGGQNQPQHF. CDR3 sequence (DNA): TGCAGTGCTGGGGGACAGAATCAGCCCCAGCATTTT.

The genes are TRBV3-1 and TRBJ1-1; D ambiguous. Germline V gene lookup returns CDR1 LGHDT and CDR2 YNNKEL (reference sequence). V was clipped by 3 bases and J by 5 bases, with 13 bases between them. This CDR3 has 14 residues. In DNA form, the CDR3 reads TGTGCCAGCAGCCAGGGATGGGTCCGGACTGAAGCTTTCTTT. It encodes CASSQGWVRTEAFF.

In its sample, this clonotype was seen a few times. V and J are TRBV12-3 or TRBV12-4 and TRBJ1-5; possibly TRBD1 for D (5 bases). This CDR3 is 14 amino acids long. V gave up 0 bases and J gave up 3 bases, with 6 bases separating them. The CDR3 region is CASSLAGPNQPQHF. The CDR3 DNA reads as TGTGCCAGCAGTTTAGCGGGACCCAATCAGCCCCAGCATTTT.

The gene calls are TRBV29-1 and TRBJ2-3, with 7 bases fitting TRBD2. The V gene's germline CDR1 is SQVTM and CDR2 ANQGSEA. This CDR3 has 15 residues. The trim removed 1 base at V and 4 bases at J, leaving 8 bases unmatched. CDR3 loop: CSVEVESGVADTQYF. Written as DNA, the CDR3 is TGCAGCGTTGAAGTGGAAAGCGGGGTTGCAGATACGCAGTATTTT.

The genes are TRBV10-3 and TRBJ2-1; 12 bases fit TRBD1. Germline CDR1 is ENHRY and CDR2 is SYGVKD. The CDR3 runs 15 residues. V shed 6 bases and J 2 bases; nucleotides not matched to a gene: 2. In DNA form, the CDR3 reads TGTGCCATCAGGGGGACAGGGGGCACCTACAATGAGCAGTTCTTC. This codes for CAIRGTGGTYNEQFF.

This clonotype was seen a handful of times. Written as DNA, the CDR3 is TGTGCCAGCAGTTACGGGGGAGCGTTTGAGCAGTACTTC. Its protein is CASSYGGAFEQYF. V gene TRBV6-2 or TRBV6-3 combines with J gene TRBJ2-7; D is tentatively TRBD1 or TRBD2 (5 bases each). This CDR3 contains 13 residues. Germline V gives CDR1 MNHEY, CDR2 SVGEGT. The V end lost 2 bases, the J end lost 7 bases, and 12 bases lay between the germline ends.

In this sample, this clonotype turned up a few times. The chain joins TRBV5-5 to TRBJ1-2; TRBD1 matches at 9 bases. The CDR3 is 13 residues long. V lost 4 bases and J lost 12; bases outside the gene matches: 10. The V gene's germline CDR1 is SGHKS and CDR2 YYEKEE (reference sequence). The DNA for the CDR3 is TGTGCCAGCAGCCCTATGGGGGACAGGGTGCACACCTTC. Residues: CASSPMGDRVHTF.

To note about this clonotype: The junction differs from germline at one of its ends, possibly a read error. This chain connects TRBV20-1 to TRBJ1-1; D gene uncertain. Germline-derived CDR1 and CDR2 are DFQATT and SNEGSKA (reference sequence). The CDR3 consists of 15 residues. The DNA of the CDR3 is TGCAGCCCTGCTAGACCGGCGCGGACGAACGCTGAAGCTTTCTTT. This encodes CSPARPARTNAEAFF.

This chain links TRBV11-3 with TRBJ2-5; D gene uncertain. This CDR3 has 15 residues. Trimming pared 4 bases from V and 2 bases from J, leaving 14 bases between. CDR1 is SGHNT and CDR2 is YENEEA in the germline V gene. The CDR3 nucleotides read TGTGCCAGCAGCTCGGGCGGTCTACCACAAGAGACCCAGTACTTC. This codes for CASSSGGLPQETQYF.

The chain links TRBV29-1 to TRBJ2-1; D remains unclear. This CDR3 spans 13 amino acids. The V and J ends lost 3 bases and 2 bases respectively, with 8 bases between them. Looked up from germline, CDR1 is SQVTM and CDR2 is ANQGSEA. CDR3 bases: TGCAGCGTTGACGTGGGTCCCTACAATGAGCAGTTCTTC. It encodes CSVDVGPYNEQFF.

This clonotype was counted a few times. The chain joins TRBV19 to TRBJ1-5, with D maybe TRBD1 (6 bases). This CDR3 has 15 residues. CDR1 LNHDA and CDR2 SQIVND come from the germline V gene (reference sequence). The ends were cut back, 5 bases at V and 1 base at J, with 12 bases in the middle. CDR3 amino acids: CASSPLDRSNQPQHF. The CDR3, as DNA: TGTGCCAGTAGTCCCTTGGACAGAAGCAATCAGCCCCAGCATTTT. Drawing the rest from reference TRBV19 and TRBJ1-5, the complete variable domain is DGGITQSPKYLFRKEGQNVTLSCEQNLNHDAMYWYRQDPGQGLRLIYYSQIVNDFQKGDIAEGYSVSREKKESFPLTVTSAQKNPTAFYLCASSPLDRSNQPQHFGDGTRLSIL.

The table lists this clonotype with a few counts. The V call is TRBV7-3, the J call TRBJ2-2; 7 nucleotides line up with TRBD2. The CDR3 runs 16 residues. Germline V CDR1 and CDR2: SGHTA, FQGTGA. V was clipped by 0 bases and J by 1 base; unmatched bases: 2. CDR3 in amino acids: CASSLTSGLNTGELFF. The CDR3 DNA reads as TGTGCCAGCAGCTTAACTAGCGGGTTGAACACCGGGGAGCTGTTTTTT.

This clonotype was picked up a small number of times. The chain carries TRBV5-1 and TRBJ2-2, with D possibly TRBD2 on 6 matching bases. Trimming took 8 bases from V and 7 from J, leaving 15 bases between them. CDR3 size: 13 residues. Germline V gene sequence: CDR1 SGHRS, CDR2 YFSETQ. DNA of the CDR3: TGCGCCAGTAGAGCGGGCTCTGTCGGGGAGCTGTTTTTT. Amino acid sequence: CASRAGSVGELFF.

V usage is TRBV24-1 and J usage is TRBJ2-1; 9 bases align to TRBD2. Germline V CDR1 and CDR2: KGHDR, SFDVKD. V was clipped by 0 bases and J by 7 bases; unmatched bases: 9. The CDR3 contains 17 residues. The CDR3 DNA reads as TGTGCCACCAGTGATTTGCCCGGGACTAGCAGTGAGAATGAGCAGTTCTTC. Translation: CATSDLPGTSSENEQFF.

The chain carries TRBV28 and TRBJ1-1; D may be TRBD1 (5 bases). Germline-derived CDR1 and CDR2 are MDHEN and SYDVKM. CDR3 length: 14 amino acids. The V end was cut by 7 bases, the J end by 4 bases, with 16 bases between. The CDR3 region is CASISRGRSTEAFF. The CDR3 nucleotides are TGTGCCAGCATATCGCGGGGGAGATCCACTGAAGCTTTCTTT.

The chain is built from TRBV12-3 or TRBV12-4 and TRBJ1-4; possibly TRBD1 for D (5 bases). The CDR3 extends over 18 amino acids. V lost 6 bases to trimming and J lost 3 bases, with 23 bases between them. The CDR3 DNA is TGTGCCAGCAGGCACGCATTTGGGGAGGGGATCGCTAATGAAAAACTGTTTTTT. Residues: CASRHAFGEGIANEKLFF.

The chain employs TRBV9 and TRBJ2-1, with D possibly matching TRBD1 (5 bases). Germline CDR1 and CDR2: SGDLS and YYNGEE. Trimming left V 1 base short and J 7 bases short, with 18 bases between. The CDR3 covers 16 residues. The CDR3 region has the DNA TGTGCCAGCAGCGTAAGTCCGGTCCTAGGGGTGAATGAGCAGTTCTTC. Translating gives CASSVSPVLGVNEQFF.

In its sample, this clonotype was seen a few times. The gene calls are TRBV10-3 and TRBJ1-2; no clear D. The CDR3 runs to 13 residues. Germline CDR1 reads ENHRY; CDR2 reads SYGVKD. V was clipped by 4 bases and J by 5 bases, with 11 bases between them. The CDR3 is CAISGEAVYGYTF. The CDR3 DNA follows: TGTGCCATCAGTGGGGAGGCGGTTTATGGCTACACCTTC.

The CDR3 DNA sequence: TGTGCCACCAGTGATCCTCCGGGCACAGAGCAGTTCTTC. It encodes CATSDPPGTEQFF. This sequence joins TRBV24-1 and TRBJ2-1; no clear D. Looked up from germline, CDR1 is KGHDR and CDR2 is SFDVKD. V lost 3 bases, J lost 10 bases, and 12 bases lay in between. This CDR3 is built from 13 residues.

This clonotype has only a few counts. This chain links TRBV5-1 with TRBJ2-5; D call uncertain. Looked up from germline, CDR1 is SGHRS and CDR2 is YFSETQ. The CDR3 runs 13 residues. Trimming stripped 7 bases from V and 2 bases from J, with 12 bases between. CDR3 sequence: CASRRNEQETQYF. Here the CDR3 DNA reads TGCGCCAGCCGAAGGAATGAACAAGAGACCCAGTACTTC.

The chain has TRBV25-1 and TRBJ2-1, with D perhaps matching TRBD2 (7 bases). V gave up 2 bases and J gave up 8 bases, with 22 bases separating them. From germline, CDR1 is MGHDK and CDR2 SYGVNS. This CDR3 region has 17 residues. In nucleotides, the CDR3 is TGTGCCAGCAGTGAACGGCCCGGACTAGGGGGTCGGGATGAGCAGTTCTTC. It specifies CASSERPGLGGRDEQFF.